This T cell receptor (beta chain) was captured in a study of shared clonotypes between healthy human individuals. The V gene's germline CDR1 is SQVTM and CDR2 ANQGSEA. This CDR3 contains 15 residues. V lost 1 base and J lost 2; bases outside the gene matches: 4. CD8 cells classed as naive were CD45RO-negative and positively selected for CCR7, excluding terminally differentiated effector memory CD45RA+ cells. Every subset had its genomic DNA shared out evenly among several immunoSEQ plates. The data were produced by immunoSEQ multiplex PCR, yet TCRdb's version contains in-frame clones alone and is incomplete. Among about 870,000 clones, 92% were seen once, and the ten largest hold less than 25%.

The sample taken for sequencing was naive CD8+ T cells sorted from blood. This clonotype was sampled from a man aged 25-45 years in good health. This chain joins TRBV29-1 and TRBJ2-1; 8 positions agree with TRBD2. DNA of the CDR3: TGCAGCGTTGAAGGTGAGCGGGGGACCTACAATGAGCAGTTCTTC. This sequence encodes CSVEGERGTYNEQFF.